Below, 3 T cell receptor beta chains from the same sample are listed, as sequenced in a study of T cells in Graves' hyperthyroidism and ophthalmopathy. Using RNA transcripts as the source, TCR beta CDR3 regions were amplified. First-round RT-PCR targeting the TCR CDR3 was performed with the HTBI primer set. Via MiXCR, TCRdb re-called the multiplex PCR reads, giving one row per CDR3 protein. This sample has 660,000 or so distinct CDR3 sequences, with roughly 45% found just once. Sample: peripheral blood or thyroid tissue (not recorded which). Receptors were obtained from an adult man with Graves' disease, either hyperthyroidism or ophthalmopathy (not recorded which).

The chain recombines TRBV7-9 with TRBJ2-7; tentative D call: TRBD2 (6 bases). Germline CDR1 SEHNR, CDR2 FQNEAQ (reference sequence). This CDR3 is built from 14 residues. With 5 bases removed from V and 2 bases from J, the gap between germline ends came to 13 bases. CDR3 bases: TGTGCCAGCAGCCCCGGGACTGCCCCCTACGAGCAGTACTTC. Its translation is CASSPGTAPYEQYF.

This clonotype was picked up many times. The chain couples TRBV29-1 to TRBJ1-4; D gene ambiguous. The CDR3 length is 14 residues. CDR1 SQVTM and CDR2 ANQGSEA come from the germline V gene. V was clipped by 0 bases and J by 8 bases, with 13 bases between them. The DNA of the CDR3 is TGCAGCGTTGAAGAGTTAGGGATCGGCGAAAAACTGTTTTTT. Its translation: CSVEELGIGEKLFF.

This clonotype was detected a few times. This chain links TRBV10-1 with TRBJ1-1; maybe TRBD1 (6 bases). Germline values: CDR1 WNHNN, CDR2 SYGVQD (reference sequence). V lost 6 bases and J 4 bases, leaving 21 bases between the germline ends. CDR3 length equals 16 residues. CDR3 sequence (DNA): TGCGCCAGCAGCCAAGATCGACTGGGGGCGGGCACTGAAGCTTTCTTT. Translated, it gives CASSQDRLGAGTEAFF.